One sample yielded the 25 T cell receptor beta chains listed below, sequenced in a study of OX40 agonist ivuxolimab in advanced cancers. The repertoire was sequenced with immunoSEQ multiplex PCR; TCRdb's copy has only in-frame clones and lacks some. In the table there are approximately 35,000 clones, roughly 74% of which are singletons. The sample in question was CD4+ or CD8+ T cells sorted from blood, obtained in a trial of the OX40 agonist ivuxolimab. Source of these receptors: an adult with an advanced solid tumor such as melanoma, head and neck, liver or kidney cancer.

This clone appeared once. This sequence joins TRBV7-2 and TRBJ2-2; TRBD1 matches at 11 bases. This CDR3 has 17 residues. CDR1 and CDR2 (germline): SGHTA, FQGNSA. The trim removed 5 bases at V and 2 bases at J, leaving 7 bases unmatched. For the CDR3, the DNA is TGTGCCAGCAGCCAGAGGACAGGGGGCACAAACACCGGGGAGCTGTTTTTT. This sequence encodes CASSQRTGGTNTGELFF.

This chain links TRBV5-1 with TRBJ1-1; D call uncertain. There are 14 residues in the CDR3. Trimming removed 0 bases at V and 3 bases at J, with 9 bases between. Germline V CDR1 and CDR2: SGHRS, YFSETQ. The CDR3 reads CASSLDGMYTEAFF. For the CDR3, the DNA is TGCGCCAGCAGCTTGGACGGGATGTACACTGAAGCTTTCTTT.

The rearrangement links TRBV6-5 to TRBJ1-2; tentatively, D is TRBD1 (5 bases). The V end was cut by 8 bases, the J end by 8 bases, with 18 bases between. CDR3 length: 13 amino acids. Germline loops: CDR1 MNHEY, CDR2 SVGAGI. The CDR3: CASRMEGLKGYTF. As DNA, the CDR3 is TGTGCCAGCCGGATGGAGGGGCTTAAGGGCTACACCTTC.

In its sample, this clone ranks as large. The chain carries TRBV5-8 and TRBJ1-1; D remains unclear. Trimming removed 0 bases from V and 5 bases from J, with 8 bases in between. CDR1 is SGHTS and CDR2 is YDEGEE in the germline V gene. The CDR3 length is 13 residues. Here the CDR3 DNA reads TGTGCCAGCAGCTTGGCCCTGGGAACTGAAGCTTTCTTT. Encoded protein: CASSLALGTEAFF.

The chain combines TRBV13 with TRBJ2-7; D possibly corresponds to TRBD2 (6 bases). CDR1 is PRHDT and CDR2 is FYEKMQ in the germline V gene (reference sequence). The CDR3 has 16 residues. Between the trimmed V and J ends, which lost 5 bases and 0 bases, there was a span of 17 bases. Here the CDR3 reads CASSMGGGTNSYEQYF. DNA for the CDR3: TGTGCCAGCAGCATGGGTGGGGGGACCAACTCCTACGAGCAGTACTTC.

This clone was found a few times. CDR3 nucleotides: TGTGCCAGCAGCTCTAGGGCCGGGACAGGGTACACAGATACGCAGTATTTT. It encodes CASSSRAGTGYTDTQYF. The chain employs TRBV7-9 and TRBJ2-3, with 9 bases aligning to TRBD1. V shed 4 bases and J 2 bases; nucleotides not matched to a gene: 10. This CDR3 spans 17 amino acids. Germline assignment: CDR1 SEHNR and CDR2 FQNEAQ (reference sequence).

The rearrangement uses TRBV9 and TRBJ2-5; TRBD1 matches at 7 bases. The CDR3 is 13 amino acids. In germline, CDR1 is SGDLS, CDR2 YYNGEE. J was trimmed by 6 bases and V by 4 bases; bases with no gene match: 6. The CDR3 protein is CASSRDSGKTQYF. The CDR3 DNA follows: TGTGCCAGCAGCCGGGACAGCGGAAAGACCCAGTACTTC.

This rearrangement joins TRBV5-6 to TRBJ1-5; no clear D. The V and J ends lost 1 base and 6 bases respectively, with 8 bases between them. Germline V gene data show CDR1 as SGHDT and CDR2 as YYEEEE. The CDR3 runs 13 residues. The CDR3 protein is CASSLRSGQPQHF. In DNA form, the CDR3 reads TGTGCCAGCAGCTTGAGGAGTGGTCAGCCCCAGCATTTT.

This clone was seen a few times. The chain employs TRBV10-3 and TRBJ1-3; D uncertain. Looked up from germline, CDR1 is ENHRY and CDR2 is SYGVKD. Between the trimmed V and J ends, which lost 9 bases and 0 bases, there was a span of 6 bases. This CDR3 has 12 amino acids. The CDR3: CAIQSSGNTIYF. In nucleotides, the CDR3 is TGTGCCATACAGAGCTCTGGAAACACCATATATTTT.

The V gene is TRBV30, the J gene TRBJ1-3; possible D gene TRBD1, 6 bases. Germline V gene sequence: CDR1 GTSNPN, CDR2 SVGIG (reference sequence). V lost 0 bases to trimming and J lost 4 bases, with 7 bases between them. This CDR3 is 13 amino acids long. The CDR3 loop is CAWSVTGGNTIYF. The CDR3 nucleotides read TGTGCCTGGAGTGTGACAGGAGGAAACACCATATATTTT.

CDR3 in amino acids: CASSLSGVGFREQYV. DNA of the CDR3: TGTGCCAGCAGCTTAAGCGGGGTGGGCTTTCGGGAGCAGTACGTC. The chain joins TRBV11-2 to TRBJ2-7; 7 nucleotides align to TRBD2. Germline CDR1 SGHAT, CDR2 FQNNGV. This CDR3 is built from 15 residues. Germline trimming cut 2 bases from V and 7 bases from J; bases unmatched to any gene: 11.

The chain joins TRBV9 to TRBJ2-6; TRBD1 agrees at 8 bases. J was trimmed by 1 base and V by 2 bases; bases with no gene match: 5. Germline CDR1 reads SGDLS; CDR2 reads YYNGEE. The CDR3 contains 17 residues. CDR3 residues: CASSVGQVFSGANVLTF. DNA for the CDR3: TGTGCCAGCAGCGTGGGACAGGTTTTTTCTGGGGCCAACGTCCTGACTTTC.

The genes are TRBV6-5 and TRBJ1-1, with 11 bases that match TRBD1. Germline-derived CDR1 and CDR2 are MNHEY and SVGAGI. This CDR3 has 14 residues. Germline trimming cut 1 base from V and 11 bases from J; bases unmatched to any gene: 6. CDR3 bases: TGTGCCAGCAGTTACTTCCGGACAGGGGGCCGCGCTTTCTTT. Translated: CASSYFRTGGRAFF.

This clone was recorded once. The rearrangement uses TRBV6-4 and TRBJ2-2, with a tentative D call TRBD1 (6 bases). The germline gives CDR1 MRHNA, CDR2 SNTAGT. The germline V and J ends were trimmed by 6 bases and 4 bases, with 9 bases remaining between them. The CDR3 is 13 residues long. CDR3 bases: TGTGCCAGCAGGAAGACAGGCACCGGGGAGCTGTTTTTT. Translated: CASRKTGTGELFF.

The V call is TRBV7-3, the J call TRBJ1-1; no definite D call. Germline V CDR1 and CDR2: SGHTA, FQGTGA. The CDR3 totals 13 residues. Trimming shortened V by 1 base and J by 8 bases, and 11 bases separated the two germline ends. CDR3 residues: CASSLSSTAEAFF. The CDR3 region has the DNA TGTGCCAGCAGCTTAAGCTCGACCGCGGAAGCTTTCTTT.

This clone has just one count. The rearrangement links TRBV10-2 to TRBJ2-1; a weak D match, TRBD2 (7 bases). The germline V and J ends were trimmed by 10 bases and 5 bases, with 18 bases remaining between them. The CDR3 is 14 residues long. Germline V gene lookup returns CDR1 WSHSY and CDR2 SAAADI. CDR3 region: CATEGGGHDNEQFF. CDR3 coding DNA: TGCGCCACTGAGGGGGGGGGCCATGACAATGAGCAGTTCTTC.

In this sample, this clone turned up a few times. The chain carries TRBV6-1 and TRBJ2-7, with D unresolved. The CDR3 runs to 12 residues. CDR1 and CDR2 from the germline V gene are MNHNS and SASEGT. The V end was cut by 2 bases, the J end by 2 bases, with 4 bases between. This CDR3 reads CASSELTYEQYV. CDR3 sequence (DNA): TGTGCCAGCAGTGAACTGACCTACGAGCAGTACGTC.

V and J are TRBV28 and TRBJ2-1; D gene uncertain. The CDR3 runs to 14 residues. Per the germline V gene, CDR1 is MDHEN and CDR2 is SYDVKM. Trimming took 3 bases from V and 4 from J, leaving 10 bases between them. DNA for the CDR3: TGTGCCAGCAGTTTCCAAAGTAGATACAATGAGCAGTTCTTC. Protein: CASSFQSRYNEQFF.

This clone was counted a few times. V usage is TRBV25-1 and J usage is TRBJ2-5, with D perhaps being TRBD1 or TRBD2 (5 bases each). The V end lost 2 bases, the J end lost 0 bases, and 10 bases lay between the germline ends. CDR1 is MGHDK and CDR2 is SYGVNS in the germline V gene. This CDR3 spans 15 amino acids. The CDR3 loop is CASSEGTGYQETQYF. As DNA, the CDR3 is TGTGCCAGCAGTGAAGGGACGGGGTACCAAGAGACCCAGTACTTC.

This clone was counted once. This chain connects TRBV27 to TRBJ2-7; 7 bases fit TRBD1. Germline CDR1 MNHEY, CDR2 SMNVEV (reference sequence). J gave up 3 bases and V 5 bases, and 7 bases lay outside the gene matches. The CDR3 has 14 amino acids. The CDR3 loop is CASSPSDRDYEQYF. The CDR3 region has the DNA TGTGCCAGCAGTCCCTCCGACAGGGACTACGAGCAGTACTTC.

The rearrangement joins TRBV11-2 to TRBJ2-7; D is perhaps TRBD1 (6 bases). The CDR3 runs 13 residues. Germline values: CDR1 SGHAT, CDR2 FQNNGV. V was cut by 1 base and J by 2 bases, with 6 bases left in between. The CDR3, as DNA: TGTGCCAGCAGCTTAGCAGGGGCCTACGAGCAGTACTTC. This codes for CASSLAGAYEQYF.

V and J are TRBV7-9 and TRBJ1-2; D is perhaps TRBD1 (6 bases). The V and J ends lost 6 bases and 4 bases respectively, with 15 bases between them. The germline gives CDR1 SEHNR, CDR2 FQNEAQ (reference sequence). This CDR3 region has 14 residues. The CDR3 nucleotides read TGTGCCAGCAGGGGGGGCAGCTCTGCCTATGGCTACACCTTC. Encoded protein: CASRGGSSAYGYTF.

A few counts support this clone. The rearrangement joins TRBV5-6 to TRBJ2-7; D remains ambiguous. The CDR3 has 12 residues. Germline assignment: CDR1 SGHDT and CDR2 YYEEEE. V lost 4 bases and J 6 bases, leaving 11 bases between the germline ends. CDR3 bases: TGTGCCAGCAGCCGGACGGTCGGCGAGCAGTACGTC. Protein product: CASSRTVGEQYV.

CDR3 sequence: CASSSRQAGQETQYF. Here the CDR3 DNA reads TGTGCCAGCAGCTCCAGACAGGCTGGACAAGAGACCCAGTACTTC. V and J are TRBV7-9 and TRBJ2-5; D perhaps matches TRBD1 (6 bases). Germline CDR1 is SEHNR and CDR2 is FQNEAQ (reference sequence). CDR3 length: 15 residues. V was shortened by 4 bases and J by 2 bases, with 14 bases between the two germline ends.

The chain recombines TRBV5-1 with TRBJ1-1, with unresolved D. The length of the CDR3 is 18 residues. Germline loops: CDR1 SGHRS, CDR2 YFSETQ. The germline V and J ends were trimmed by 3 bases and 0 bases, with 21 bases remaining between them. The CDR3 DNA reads TGCGCCAGCAGCTCGAGCCGGGTCAAAAATCCGATGAACACTGAAGCTTTCTTT. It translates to CASSSSRVKNPMNTEAFF.